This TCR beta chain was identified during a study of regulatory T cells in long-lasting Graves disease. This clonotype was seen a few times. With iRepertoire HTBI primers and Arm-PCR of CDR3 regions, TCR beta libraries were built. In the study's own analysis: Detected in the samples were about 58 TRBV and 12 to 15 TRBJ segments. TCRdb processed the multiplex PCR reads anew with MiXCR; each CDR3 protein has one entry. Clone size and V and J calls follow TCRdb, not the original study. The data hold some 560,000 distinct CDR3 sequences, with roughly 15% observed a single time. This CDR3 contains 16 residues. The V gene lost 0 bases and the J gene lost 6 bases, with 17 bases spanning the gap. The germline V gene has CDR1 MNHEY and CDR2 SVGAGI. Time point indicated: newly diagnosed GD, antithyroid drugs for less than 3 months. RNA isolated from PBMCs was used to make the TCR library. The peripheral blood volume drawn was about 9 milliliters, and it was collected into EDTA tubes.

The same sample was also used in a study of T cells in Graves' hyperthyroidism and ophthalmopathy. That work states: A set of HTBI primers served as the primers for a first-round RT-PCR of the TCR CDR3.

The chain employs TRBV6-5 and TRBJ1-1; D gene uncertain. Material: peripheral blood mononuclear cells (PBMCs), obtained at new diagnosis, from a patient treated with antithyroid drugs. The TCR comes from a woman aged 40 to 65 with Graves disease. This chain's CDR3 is CASSYSYGGRVPEAFF. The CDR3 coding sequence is TGTGCCAGCAGTTACTCGTACGGCGGACGCGTCCCTGAAGCTTTCTTT.